The T cell receptor (beta chain) under discussion was sequenced for a study of blood T cell repertoires in COVID-19. Whole-study context: Samples representing acute and convalescent COVID-19 were sourced from the United States, Italy and Spain. Sources were T cells, B-cell-depleted T cells, or PBMCs; the material itself was cDNA or gDNA.

Participants reported their clinical history, and cohort assignment relied on those reports. Some clones are missing from TCRdb's copy, which holds only in-frame ones; the method was immunoSEQ multiplex PCR. The table records roughly 150,000 clones, over 80% of them present only once. V was pared by 5 bases and J by 0 bases, with 10 bases between. Germline CDR1 WSHSY, CDR2 SAAADI. CDR3 size: 14 residues. The genes are TRBV10-2 and TRBJ1-1, with a weak D call TRBD1 (5 bases). Sample: PBMCs or T cells enriched from blood (not recorded which). The receptor comes from a man between 65 and 85 years old who had been exposed to COVID-19. DNA of the CDR3: TGCGCCAGCAGTTTGGGGCGGCTGAACACTGAAGCTTTCTTT. Its translation is CASSLGRLNTEAFF.